Sequencing of this T cell receptor (beta chain) was carried out in a study of cytomegalovirus exposure and HLA in healthy donors. Looking at the study overall: HLA-typed donors were the source of roughly 85 million unique TCRs held in an early data release.

PCR employed 60 Vbeta and 13 Jbeta primers. Only in-frame clones appear in the TCRdb table, and some are missing; sequencing was by immunoSEQ multiplex PCR. The sample has 75,000 to 90,000 clones; 74% are singletons. Study conclusions and caveats: Cytomegalovirus association was listed for under 200 TCR beta chains. In a later analysis, donors in an Asian-associated ancestry cluster reportedly had fewer N-insertions in productive TCRs than the cohort mean.

Worth noting for this clone: Antigen: not known.

V was clipped by 4 bases and J by 0 bases; unmatched bases: 8. Germline lookup yields CDR1 SGHTS and CDR2 YDEGEE. The CDR3 is 17 residues long. The TCR sequence derives from a man aged 30 to 39 in good health and CMV-seropositive. Sequenced sample: PBMCs. The rearrangement links TRBV5-8 to TRBJ1-5; 9 bases are a match to TRBD1. In nucleotides, the CDR3 is TGTGCCAGCAGCCCTCGGGACAGGGATTATAGCAATCAGCCCCAGCATTTT. Protein sequence: CASSPRDRDYSNQPQHF.